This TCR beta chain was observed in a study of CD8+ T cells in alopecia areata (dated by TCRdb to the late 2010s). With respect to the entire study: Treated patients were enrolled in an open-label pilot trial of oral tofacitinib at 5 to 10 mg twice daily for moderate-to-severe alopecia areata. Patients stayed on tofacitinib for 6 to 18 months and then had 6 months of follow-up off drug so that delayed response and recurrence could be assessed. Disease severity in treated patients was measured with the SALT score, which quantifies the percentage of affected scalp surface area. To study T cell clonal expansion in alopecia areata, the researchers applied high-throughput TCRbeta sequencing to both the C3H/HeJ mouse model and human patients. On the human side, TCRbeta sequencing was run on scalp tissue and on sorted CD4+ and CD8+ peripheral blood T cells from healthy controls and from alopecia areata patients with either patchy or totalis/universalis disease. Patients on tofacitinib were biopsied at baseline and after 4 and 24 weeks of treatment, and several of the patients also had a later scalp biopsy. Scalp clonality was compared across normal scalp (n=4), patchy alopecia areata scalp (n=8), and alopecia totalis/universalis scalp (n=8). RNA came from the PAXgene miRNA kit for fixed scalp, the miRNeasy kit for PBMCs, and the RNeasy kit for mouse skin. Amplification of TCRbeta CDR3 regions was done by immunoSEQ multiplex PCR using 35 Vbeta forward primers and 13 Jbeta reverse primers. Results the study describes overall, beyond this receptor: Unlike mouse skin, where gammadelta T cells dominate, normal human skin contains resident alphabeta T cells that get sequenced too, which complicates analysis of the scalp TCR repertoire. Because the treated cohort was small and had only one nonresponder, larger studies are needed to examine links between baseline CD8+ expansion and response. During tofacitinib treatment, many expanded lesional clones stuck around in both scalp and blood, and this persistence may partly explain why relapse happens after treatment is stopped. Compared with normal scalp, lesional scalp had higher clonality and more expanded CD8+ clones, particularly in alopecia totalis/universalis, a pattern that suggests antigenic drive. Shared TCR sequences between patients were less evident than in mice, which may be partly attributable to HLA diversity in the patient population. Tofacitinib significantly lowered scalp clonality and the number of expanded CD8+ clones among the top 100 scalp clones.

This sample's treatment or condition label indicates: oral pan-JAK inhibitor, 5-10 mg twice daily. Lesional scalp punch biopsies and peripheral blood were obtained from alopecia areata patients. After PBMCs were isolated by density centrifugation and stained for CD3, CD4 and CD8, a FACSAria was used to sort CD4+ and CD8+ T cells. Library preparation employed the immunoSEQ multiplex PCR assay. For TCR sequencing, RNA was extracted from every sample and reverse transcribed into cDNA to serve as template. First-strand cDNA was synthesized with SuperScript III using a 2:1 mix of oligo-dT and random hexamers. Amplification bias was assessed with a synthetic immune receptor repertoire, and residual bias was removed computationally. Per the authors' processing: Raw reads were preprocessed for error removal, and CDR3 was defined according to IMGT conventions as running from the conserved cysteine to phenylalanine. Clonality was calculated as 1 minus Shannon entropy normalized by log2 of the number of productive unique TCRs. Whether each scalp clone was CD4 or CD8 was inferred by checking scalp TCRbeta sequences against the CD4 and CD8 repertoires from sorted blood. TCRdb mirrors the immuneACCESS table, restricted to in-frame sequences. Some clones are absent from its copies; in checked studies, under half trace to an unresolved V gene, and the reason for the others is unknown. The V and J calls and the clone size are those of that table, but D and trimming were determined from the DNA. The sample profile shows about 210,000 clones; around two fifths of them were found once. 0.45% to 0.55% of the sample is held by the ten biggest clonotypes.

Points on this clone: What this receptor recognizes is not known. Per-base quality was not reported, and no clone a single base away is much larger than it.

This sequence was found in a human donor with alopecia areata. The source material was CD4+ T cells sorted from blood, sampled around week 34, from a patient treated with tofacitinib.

The DNA reads TGTGCCAGCAGTAAGGACAGGGCCTATGGCTACACCTTC. This codes for CASSKDRAYGYTF. Rearrangement joined TRBV6-1 to TRBJ1-2; the junction holds 8 bases that match TRBD1. The CDR3, cysteine through phenylalanine, is 13 amino acids long. Only CDR3 DNA remains: 39 bases, in frame from the first base. Per the germline V gene, MNHNS is the CDR1 and SASEGT is the CDR2. V has 5 bases trimmed and J has 4 bases trimmed; junction bases matching no gene number 3.